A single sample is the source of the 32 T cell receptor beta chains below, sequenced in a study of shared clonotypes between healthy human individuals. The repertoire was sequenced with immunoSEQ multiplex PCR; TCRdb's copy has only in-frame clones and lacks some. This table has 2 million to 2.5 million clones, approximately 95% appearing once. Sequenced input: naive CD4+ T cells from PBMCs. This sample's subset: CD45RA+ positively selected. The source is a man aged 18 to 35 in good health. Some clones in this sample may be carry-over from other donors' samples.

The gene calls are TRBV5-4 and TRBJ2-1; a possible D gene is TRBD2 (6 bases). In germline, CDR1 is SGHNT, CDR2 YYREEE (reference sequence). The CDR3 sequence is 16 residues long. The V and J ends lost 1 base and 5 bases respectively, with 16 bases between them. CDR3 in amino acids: CASSLLRESFDNEQFF. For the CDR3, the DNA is TGTGCCAGCAGCTTGTTACGGGAGTCTTTCGACAATGAGCAGTTCTTC. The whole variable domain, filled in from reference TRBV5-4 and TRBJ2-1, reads ETGVTQSPTHLIKTRGQQVTLRCSSQSGHNTVSWYQQALGQGPQFIFQYYREEENGRGNFPPRFSGLQFPNYSSELNVNALELDDSALYLCASSLLRESFDNEQFFGPGTRLTVL.

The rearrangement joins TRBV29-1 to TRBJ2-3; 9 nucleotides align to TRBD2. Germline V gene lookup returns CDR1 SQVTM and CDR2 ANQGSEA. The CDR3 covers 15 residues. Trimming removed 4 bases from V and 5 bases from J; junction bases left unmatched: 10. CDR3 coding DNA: TGCAGCGTTGGAAAGGCGGGAGGGTTGGGAGATACGCAGTATTTT. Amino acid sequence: CSVGKAGGLGDTQYF.

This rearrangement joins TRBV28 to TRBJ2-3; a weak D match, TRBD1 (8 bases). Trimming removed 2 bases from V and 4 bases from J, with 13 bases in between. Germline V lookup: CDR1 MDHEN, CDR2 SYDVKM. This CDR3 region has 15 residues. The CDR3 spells CASSLTGGRADTQYF. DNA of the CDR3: TGTGCCAGCAGTTTAACAGGGGGGAGGGCAGATACGCAGTATTTT.

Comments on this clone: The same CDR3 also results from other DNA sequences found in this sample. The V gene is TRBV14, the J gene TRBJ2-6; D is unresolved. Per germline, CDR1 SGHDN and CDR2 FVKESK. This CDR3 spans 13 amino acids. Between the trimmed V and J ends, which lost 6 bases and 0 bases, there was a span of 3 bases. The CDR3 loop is CASRNSGANVLTF. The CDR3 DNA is TGTGCCAGCAGGAACTCTGGGGCCAACGTCCTGACTTTC.

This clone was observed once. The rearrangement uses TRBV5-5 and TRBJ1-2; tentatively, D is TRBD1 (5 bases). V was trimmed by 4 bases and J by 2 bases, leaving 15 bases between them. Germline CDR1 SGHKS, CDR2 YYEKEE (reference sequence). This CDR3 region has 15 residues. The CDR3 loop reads CASSPRGWINYGYTF. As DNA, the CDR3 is TGTGCCAGCAGCCCGCGGGGGTGGATAAACTATGGCTACACCTTC.

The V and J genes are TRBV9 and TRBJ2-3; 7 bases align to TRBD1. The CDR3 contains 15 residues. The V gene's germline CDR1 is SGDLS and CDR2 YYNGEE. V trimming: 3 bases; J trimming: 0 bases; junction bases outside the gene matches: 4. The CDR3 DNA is TGTGCCAGCAGCGCCCGGACAGGTAGCACAGATACGCAGTATTTT. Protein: CASSARTGSTDTQYF.

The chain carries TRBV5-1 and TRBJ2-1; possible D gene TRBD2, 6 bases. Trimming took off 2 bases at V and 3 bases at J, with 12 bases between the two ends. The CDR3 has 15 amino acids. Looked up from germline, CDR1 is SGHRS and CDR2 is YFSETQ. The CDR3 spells CASSLNGRGYNEQFF. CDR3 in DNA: TGCGCCAGCAGCTTAAACGGGAGAGGCTACAATGAGCAGTTCTTC.

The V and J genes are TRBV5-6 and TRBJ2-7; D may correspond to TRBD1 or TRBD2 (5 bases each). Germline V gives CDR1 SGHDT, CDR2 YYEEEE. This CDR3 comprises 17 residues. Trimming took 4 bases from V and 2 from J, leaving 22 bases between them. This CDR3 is CASSRPWGSSGTYEQYF. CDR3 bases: TGTGCCAGCAGCCGCCCCTGGGGGAGTAGTGGTACCTACGAGCAGTACTTC.

The chain's CDR3 is CASTNIRWGFSGANVLTF. DNA of the CDR3: TGTGCCAGTACCAACATCCGGTGGGGATTCTCTGGGGCCAACGTCCTGACTTTC. The J gene is TRBJ2-6, the V gene TRBV19; D not certain. This CDR3 has 18 amino acids. V lost 7 bases, J lost 0 bases, and 19 bases lay in between. Germline-derived CDR1 and CDR2 are LNHDA and SQIVND (reference sequence).

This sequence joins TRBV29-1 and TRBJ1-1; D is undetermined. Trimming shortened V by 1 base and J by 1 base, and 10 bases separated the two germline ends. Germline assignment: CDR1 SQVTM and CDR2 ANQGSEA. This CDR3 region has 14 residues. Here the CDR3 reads CSVEVMTTNTEAFF. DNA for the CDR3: TGCAGCGTTGAAGTGATGACTACGAACACTGAAGCTTTCTTT.

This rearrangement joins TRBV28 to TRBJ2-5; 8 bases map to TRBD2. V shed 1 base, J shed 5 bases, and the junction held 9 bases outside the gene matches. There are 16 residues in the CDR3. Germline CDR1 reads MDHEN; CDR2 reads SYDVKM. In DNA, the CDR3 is TGTGCCAGCAGTTTATACGGGACTAGTGGTGTCGAGACCCAGTACTTC. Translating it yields CASSLYGTSGVETQYF.

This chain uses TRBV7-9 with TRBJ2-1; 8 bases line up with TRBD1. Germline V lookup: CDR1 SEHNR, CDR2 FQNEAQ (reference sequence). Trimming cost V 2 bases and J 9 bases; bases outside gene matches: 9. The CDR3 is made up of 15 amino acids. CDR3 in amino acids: CASSLLGQEAGEQFF. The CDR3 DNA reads TGTGCCAGCAGCTTATTGGGACAGGAAGCGGGTGAGCAGTTCTTC.

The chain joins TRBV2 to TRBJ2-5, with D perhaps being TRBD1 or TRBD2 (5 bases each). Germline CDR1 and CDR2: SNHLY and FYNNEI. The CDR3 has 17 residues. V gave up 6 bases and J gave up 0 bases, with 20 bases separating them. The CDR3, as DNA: TGTGCCAGCAGACCTGGACCGGGACGGCTAAACCAAGAGACCCAGTACTTC. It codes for CASRPGPGRLNQETQYF. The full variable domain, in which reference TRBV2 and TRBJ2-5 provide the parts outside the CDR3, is EPEVTQTPSHQVTQMGQEVILRCVPISNHLYFYWYRQILGQKVEFLVSFYNNEISEKSEIFDDQFSVERPDGSNFTLKIRSTKLEDSAMYFCASRPGPGRLNQETQYFGPGTRLLVL.

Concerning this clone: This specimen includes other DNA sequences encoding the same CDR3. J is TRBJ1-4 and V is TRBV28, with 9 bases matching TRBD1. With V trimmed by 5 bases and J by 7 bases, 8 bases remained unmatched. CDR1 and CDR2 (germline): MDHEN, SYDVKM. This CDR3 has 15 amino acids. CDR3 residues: CASSPPGQGGEKLFF. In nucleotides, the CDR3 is TGTGCCAGCAGTCCTCCGGGACAGGGAGGTGAAAAACTGTTTTTT.

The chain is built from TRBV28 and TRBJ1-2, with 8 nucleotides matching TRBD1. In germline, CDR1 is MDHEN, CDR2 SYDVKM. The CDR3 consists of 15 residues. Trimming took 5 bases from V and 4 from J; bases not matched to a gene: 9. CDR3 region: CASSLQGDGGYGYTF. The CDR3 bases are TGTGCCAGCAGTCTACAGGGGGACGGGGGCTATGGCTACACCTTC.

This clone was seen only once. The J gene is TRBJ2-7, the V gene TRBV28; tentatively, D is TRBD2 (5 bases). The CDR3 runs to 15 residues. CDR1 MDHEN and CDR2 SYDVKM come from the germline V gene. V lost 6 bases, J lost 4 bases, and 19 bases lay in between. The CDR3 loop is CASSNSHGMGYEQYF. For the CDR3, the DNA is TGTGCCAGCAGCAACAGCCACGGGATGGGGTACGAGCAGTACTTC. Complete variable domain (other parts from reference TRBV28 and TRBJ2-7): DVKVTQSSRYLVKRTGEKVFLECVQDMDHENMFWYRQDPGLGLRLIYFSYDVKMKEKGDIPEGYSVSREKKERFSLILESASTNQTSMYLCASSNSHGMGYEQYFGPGTRLTVT.

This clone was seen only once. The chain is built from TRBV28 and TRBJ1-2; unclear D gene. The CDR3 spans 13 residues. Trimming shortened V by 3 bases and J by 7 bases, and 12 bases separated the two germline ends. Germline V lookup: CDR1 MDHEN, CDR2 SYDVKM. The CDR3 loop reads CASSLSVLRGYTF. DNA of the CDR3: TGTGCCAGCAGTTTGTCTGTGCTCCGTGGCTACACCTTC.

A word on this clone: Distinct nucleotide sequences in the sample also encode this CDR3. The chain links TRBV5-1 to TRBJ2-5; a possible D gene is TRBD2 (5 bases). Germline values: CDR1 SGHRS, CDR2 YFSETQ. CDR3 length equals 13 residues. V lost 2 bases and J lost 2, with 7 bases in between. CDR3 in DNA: TGCGCCAGCAGCTTCGGGATTCAAGAGACCCAGTACTTC. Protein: CASSFGIQETQYF.

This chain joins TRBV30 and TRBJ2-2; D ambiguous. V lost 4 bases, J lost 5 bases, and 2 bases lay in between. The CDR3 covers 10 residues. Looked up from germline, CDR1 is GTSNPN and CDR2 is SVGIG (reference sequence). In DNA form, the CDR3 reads TGTGCCTGGATGACCGGGGAGCTGTTTTTT. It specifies CAWMTGELFF.

CDR3 sequence: CASSLGDNYGYTF. The CDR3 nucleotides are TGTGCCAGCAGCTTGGGGGATAACTATGGCTACACCTTC. The chain recombines TRBV5-5 with TRBJ1-2; no clear D. The V gene lost 0 bases and the J gene lost 1 base, with 4 bases spanning the gap. The germline V gene has CDR1 SGHKS and CDR2 YYEKEE (reference sequence). This CDR3 contains 13 residues.

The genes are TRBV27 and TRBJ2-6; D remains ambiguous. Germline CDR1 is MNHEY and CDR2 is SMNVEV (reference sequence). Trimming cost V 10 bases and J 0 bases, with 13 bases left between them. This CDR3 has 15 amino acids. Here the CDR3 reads CATRQPSSGANVLTF. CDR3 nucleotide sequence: TGTGCCACCCGGCAGCCCAGCTCTGGGGCCAACGTCCTGACTTTC.

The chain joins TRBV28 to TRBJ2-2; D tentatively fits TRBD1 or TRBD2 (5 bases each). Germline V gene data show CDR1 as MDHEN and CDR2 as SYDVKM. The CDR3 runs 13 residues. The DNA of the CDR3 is TGTGCGGCCGGGACCTCAGACACCGGGGAGCTGTTTTTT. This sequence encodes CAAGTSDTGELFF.

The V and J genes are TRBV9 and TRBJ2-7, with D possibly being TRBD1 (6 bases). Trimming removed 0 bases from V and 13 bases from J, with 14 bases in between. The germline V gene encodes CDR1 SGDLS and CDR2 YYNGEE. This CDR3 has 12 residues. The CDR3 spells CASSVVPGQIYF. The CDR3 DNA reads TGTGCCAGCAGCGTAGTTCCCGGACAGATCTACTTC.

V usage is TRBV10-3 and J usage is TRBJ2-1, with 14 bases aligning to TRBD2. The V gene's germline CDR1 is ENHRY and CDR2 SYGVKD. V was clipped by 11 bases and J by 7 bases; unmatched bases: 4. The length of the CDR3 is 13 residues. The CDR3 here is CALGTSGRNEQFF. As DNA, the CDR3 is TGTGCCCTTGGGACTAGCGGGAGAAATGAGCAGTTCTTC.

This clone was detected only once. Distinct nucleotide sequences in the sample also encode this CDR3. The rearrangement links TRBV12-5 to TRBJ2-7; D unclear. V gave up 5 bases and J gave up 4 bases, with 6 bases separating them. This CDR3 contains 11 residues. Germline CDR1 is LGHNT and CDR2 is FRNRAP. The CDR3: CASGLGYEQYF. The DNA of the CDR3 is TGTGCTAGTGGTCTCGGATACGAGCAGTACTTC.

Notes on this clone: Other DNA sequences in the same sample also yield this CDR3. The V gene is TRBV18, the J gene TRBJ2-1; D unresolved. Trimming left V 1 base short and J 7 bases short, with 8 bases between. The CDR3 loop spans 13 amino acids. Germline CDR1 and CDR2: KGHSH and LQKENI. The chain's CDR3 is CASSPRRDNEQFF. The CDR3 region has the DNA TGTGCCAGCTCACCACGTAGAGATAATGAGCAGTTCTTC. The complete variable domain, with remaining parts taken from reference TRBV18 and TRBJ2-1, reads NAGVMQNPRHLVRRRGQEARLRCSPMKGHSHVYWYRQLPEEGLKFMVYLQKENIIDESGMPKERFSAEFPKEGPSILRIQQVVRGDSAAYFCASSPRRDNEQFFGPGTRLTVL.

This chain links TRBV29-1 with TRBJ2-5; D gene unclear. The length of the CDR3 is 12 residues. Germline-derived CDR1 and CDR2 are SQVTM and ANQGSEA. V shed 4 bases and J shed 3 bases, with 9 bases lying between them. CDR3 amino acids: CSVGTWEETQYF. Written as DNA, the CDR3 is TGCAGCGTTGGGACCTGGGAAGAGACCCAGTACTTC.

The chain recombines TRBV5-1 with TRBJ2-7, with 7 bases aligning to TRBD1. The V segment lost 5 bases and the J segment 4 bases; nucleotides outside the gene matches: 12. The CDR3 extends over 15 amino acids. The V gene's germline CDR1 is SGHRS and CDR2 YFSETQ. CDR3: CASRVSTGERYEQYF. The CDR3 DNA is TGCGCCAGCAGGGTTAGTACAGGGGAGAGATACGAGCAGTACTTC.

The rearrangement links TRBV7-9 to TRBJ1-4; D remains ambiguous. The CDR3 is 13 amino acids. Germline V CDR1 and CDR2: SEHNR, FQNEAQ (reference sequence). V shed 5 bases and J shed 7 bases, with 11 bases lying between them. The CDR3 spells CASSLNTGEKLFF. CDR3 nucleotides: TGTGCCAGCAGCCTCAATACGGGTGAAAAACTGTTTTTT. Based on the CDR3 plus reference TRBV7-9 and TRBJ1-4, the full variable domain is DTGVSQNPRHKITKRGQNVTFRCDPISEHNRLYWYRQTLGQGPEFLTYFQNEAQLEKSRLLSDRFSAERPKGSFSTLEIQRTEQGDSAMYLCASSLNTGEKLFFGSGTQLSVL.

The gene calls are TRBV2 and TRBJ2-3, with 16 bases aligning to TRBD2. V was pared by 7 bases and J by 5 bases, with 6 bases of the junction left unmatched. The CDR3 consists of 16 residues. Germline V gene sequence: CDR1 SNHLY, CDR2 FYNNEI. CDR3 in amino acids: CASTSGLAGGQDTQYF. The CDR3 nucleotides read TGTGCCAGCACATCGGGACTAGCGGGAGGGCAAGATACGCAGTATTTT.

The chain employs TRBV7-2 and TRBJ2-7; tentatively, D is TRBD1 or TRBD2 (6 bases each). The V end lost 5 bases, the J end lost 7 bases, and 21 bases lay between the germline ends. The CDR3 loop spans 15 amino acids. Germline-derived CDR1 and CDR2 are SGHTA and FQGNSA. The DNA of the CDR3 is TGTGCCAGCAGCCCCCTTGCCGGGGGCGCGGGGGAGCAGTACTTC. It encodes CASSPLAGGAGEQYF.

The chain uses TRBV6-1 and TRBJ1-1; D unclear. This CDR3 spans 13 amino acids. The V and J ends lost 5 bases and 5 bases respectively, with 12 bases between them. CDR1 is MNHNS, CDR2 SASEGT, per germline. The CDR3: CASSPMTLTEAFF. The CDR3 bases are TGTGCCAGCAGTCCAATGACGTTGACTGAAGCTTTCTTT.